This T cell receptor (beta chain) was obtained from a study of cytotoxic CD8 clonotypes in ibrutinib-treated CLL. In regard to this clone: The antigen remains unidentified.

Per germline, CDR1 SGHRS and CDR2 YFSETQ. V shed 1 base and J shed 2 bases, with 13 bases lying between them. The CDR3 is 15 amino acids. Investigators sought sequencing depths of between 1 in 200,000 and 1 in 1 million T cells. Clones were sequenced by immunoSEQ multiplex PCR, and TCRdb holds only the in-frame ones, with some missing. The table lists 150,000 to 200,000 clones, around nine tenths of them singletons. The study's findings and limits: Progressing and sustained-remission patients had different sampling times.

The origin of this receptor is a human donor with chronic lymphocytic leukemia. Source: PBMCs, taken at disease progression, from a patient treated with ibrutinib. The chain links TRBV5-1 to TRBJ2-7; TRBD2 is a possible D gene (6 bases). The CDR3 bases are TGCGCCAGCAGCTTGCCTCTAGCGACAACCTACGAGCAGTACTTC. Its translation is CASSLPLATTYEQYF.